The next 25 T cell receptor beta chains were all read from a single sample in a study of cytomegalovirus exposure and HLA in healthy donors. Both 60 Vbeta primers and 13 Jbeta primers went into the PCR. The protocol was immunoSEQ multiplex PCR, while the TCRdb copy is restricted to in-frame clones and leaves out a portion. The table shows approximately 150,000 clones, with just under 70% occurring only once. Sequenced: PBMCs. These receptors originate from a man between 60 and 75 years old in good health and CMV-seronegative.

The chain uses TRBV5-1 and TRBJ2-3; a possible D gene is TRBD1 (6 bases). The ends were cut back, 3 bases at V and 3 bases at J, with 11 bases in the middle. The length of the CDR3 is 14 residues. Germline lookup yields CDR1 SGHRS and CDR2 YFSETQ. CDR3 DNA: TGCGCCAGCAGCTCGAGACAGGTAACAGATACGCAGTATTTT. It translates to CASSSRQVTDTQYF.

The chain employs TRBV28 and TRBJ1-5; TRBD1 might be the D (6 bases). In germline, CDR1 is MDHEN, CDR2 SYDVKM. V was clipped by 2 bases and J by 6 bases, with 11 bases between them. The CDR3 is 14 amino acids. CDR3 sequence (DNA): TGTGCCAGCAGTTTAACAGGGACGACTCAGCCCCAGCATTTT. Translation: CASSLTGTTQPQHF.

The rearrangement joins TRBV2 to TRBJ2-3, with 16 bases aligning to TRBD2. The CDR3 has 22 amino acids. J gave up 3 bases and V 0 bases, and 15 bases lay outside the gene matches. From germline, CDR1 is SNHLY and CDR2 FYNNEI. The CDR3 loop is CASSEAPRGLAGGPGGTDTQYF. The CDR3, as DNA: TGTGCCAGCAGTGAAGCGCCGAGGGGACTAGCGGGAGGGCCTGGGGGGACAGATACGCAGTATTTT.

The genes are TRBV21-1 and TRBJ1-4; the table's D call, TRBD1, was not checked against the DNA. TRBV21-1 counts as a pseudogene. This CDR3 has 16 residues. The CDR3 sequence: CASSKDEGATSEKLFF. In nucleotides, the CDR3 is TGTGCCAGCAGCAAAGATGAGGGGGCTACGAGTGAAAAACTGTTTTTT.

J is TRBJ2-3 and V is TRBV30; possible D gene TRBD1, 6 bases. Germline CDR1 reads GTSNPN; CDR2 reads SVGIG (reference sequence). The CDR3 length is 13 residues. The V gene lost 2 bases and the J gene lost 3 bases, with 9 bases spanning the gap. CDR3 bases: TGTGCCTGGAGTCTAGGACAGACAGATACGCAGTATTTT. This encodes CAWSLGQTDTQYF.

The V call is TRBV6-1, the J call TRBJ1-6, with 7 positions matching TRBD1. From germline, CDR1 is MNHNS and CDR2 SASEGT. The ends lost 1 base at V and 7 bases at J; junction bases unmatched: 7. The CDR3 is 16 residues long. DNA of the CDR3: TGTGCCAGCAGTGAAGGGAAGGGGGCGAAGAATTCACCCCTCCACTTT. It yields the protein CASSEGKGAKNSPLHF.

The chain couples TRBV30 to TRBJ2-1, with TRBD2 identical over 13 bases. The CDR3 has 15 amino acids. Trimming removed 2 bases from V and 5 bases from J; junction bases left unmatched: 3. Germline-derived CDR1 and CDR2 are GTSNPN and SVGIG (reference sequence). The CDR3 region has the DNA TGTGCCTGGAGTTCCGGGACTAGCGGGAACAATGAGCAGTTCTTC. Protein product: CAWSSGTSGNNEQFF.

This clone was detected only a few times. The chain is built from TRBV19 and TRBJ2-1; possible D gene TRBD2, 6 bases. The ends were cut back, 5 bases at V and 9 bases at J, with 14 bases in the middle. The CDR3 runs to 13 residues. Looked up from germline, CDR1 is LNHDA and CDR2 is SQIVND (reference sequence). Here the CDR3 DNA reads TGTGCCAGTAGTGAGGCCCTGGAGGGTGAGCAGTTCTTC. Protein sequence: CASSEALEGEQFF.

This clone has only one observation. The V gene is TRBV18, the J gene TRBJ2-2, with 7 bases fitting TRBD1. The V segment lost 3 bases and the J segment 0 bases; nucleotides outside the gene matches: 4. Germline V gene sequence: CDR1 KGHSH, CDR2 LQKENI. The CDR3 is 16 residues long. CDR3 DNA: TGTGCCAGCTCACCCGGACAGGCGGCGAACACCGGGGAGCTGTTTTTT. This encodes CASSPGQAANTGELFF.

The chain carries TRBV14 and TRBJ1-6; the match to TRBD1 covers 7 bases. Trimming cost V 0 bases and J 8 bases; bases outside gene matches: 4. Germline CDR1 is SGHDN and CDR2 is FVKESK. CDR3 length equals 15 residues. The CDR3 reads CASSQDGQGDSPLHF. CDR3 bases: TGTGCCAGCAGCCAAGATGGTCAGGGGGATTCACCCCTCCACTTT.

As DNA, the CDR3 is TGTGCCAGCAGCATGGAAGGACAGGGAATCCCTGAAGCTTTCTTT. Translated: CASSMEGQGIPEAFF. The V call is TRBV5-4, the J call TRBJ1-1, with 8 bases fitting TRBD1. Losses at the gene ends were 4 bases for V and 6 bases for J; bases not matched to a gene: 11. The CDR3 covers 15 residues. Germline CDR1 is SGHNT and CDR2 is YYREEE (reference sequence).

The chain has TRBV7-2 and TRBJ1-2; TRBD1 aligns across 9 bases. Germline trimming cut 5 bases from V and 4 bases from J; bases unmatched to any gene: 8. The CDR3 contains 15 residues. Germline V gives CDR1 SGHTA, CDR2 FQGNSA. CDR3 nucleotides: TGTGCCAGCAGCCAAGGGACAGGGAGGATCTATGGCTACACCTTC. As protein: CASSQGTGRIYGYTF.

This clone was seen once. The J gene is TRBJ2-7, the V gene TRBV6-6, with a weak D call TRBD1 (6 bases). V was trimmed by 8 bases and J by 3 bases, leaving 11 bases between them. Germline-derived CDR1 and CDR2 are MNHNY and SVGAGI (reference sequence). The CDR3 loop spans 12 amino acids. CDR3 coding DNA: TGTGCCAGCCGAAAGGGGGACTACGAGCAGTACTTC. Amino acids: CASRKGDYEQYF.

The V gene is TRBV18, the J gene TRBJ2-7; 10 positions match TRBD1. The germline CDR1 and CDR2 sequences are KGHSH and LQKENI. The length of the CDR3 is 15 residues. V gave up 0 bases and J gave up 6 bases; unmatched junction bases: 5. In DNA form, the CDR3 reads TGTGCCAGCTCACCACCCGGGACAGGGGAGGGCGAGCAGTACTTC. As protein: CASSPPGTGEGEQYF.

This clone appeared a few times. J is TRBJ2-5 and V is TRBV10-2; 8 nucleotides line up with TRBD2. The germline V gene encodes CDR1 WSHSY and CDR2 SAAADI. CDR3 length: 13 residues. The J segment lost 4 bases and the V segment lost 7 bases, leaving 5 bases of the junction unmatched. In DNA form, the CDR3 reads TGCGCCAGCAAGGCCAGCGGGAGAGAGACCCAGTACTTC. This encodes CASKASGRETQYF.

The chain links TRBV5-5 to TRBJ2-2, with D possibly TRBD1 on 6 matching bases. CDR1 and CDR2 from the germline V gene are SGHKS and YYEKEE (reference sequence). Trimming left V 2 bases short and J 0 bases short, with 8 bases between. The CDR3 runs to 15 residues. Here the CDR3 reads CASSFPGANTGELFF. The CDR3, as DNA: TGTGCCAGCAGCTTTCCAGGGGCGAACACCGGGGAGCTGTTTTTT.

The V call is TRBV5-6, the J call TRBJ2-1; 15 nucleotides align to TRBD2. There are 15 residues in the CDR3. The germline V gene encodes CDR1 SGHDT and CDR2 YYEEEE. Germline trimming cut 4 bases from V and 8 bases from J; bases unmatched to any gene: 4. The CDR3: CASSAGTSGRYEQFF. The CDR3 nucleotides read TGTGCCAGCAGCGCCGGGACTAGCGGGAGGTATGAGCAGTTCTTC.

This clone was detected only a few times. The chain carries TRBV4-3 and TRBJ1-2; tentatively, D is TRBD1 (6 bases). Germline CDR1 LGHNA, CDR2 YSLEER. The CDR3 is made up of 16 amino acids. V lost 4 bases and J lost 5, with 20 bases in between. The CDR3 nucleotides read TGCGCCAGCAGCCTTAACCCGGGACAAGAAGCTTATGGCTACACCTTC. Translation gives CASSLNPGQEAYGYTF.

The chain is built from TRBV5-1 and TRBJ1-2; D gene unclear. V was cut by 0 bases and J by 3 bases, with 9 bases left in between. Germline CDR1 and CDR2: SGHRS and YFSETQ. CDR3 length equals 14 residues. The CDR3 protein is CASSLAQVDYGYTF. In DNA, the CDR3 is TGCGCCAGCAGCTTGGCGCAGGTCGACTATGGCTACACCTTC.

This rearrangement joins TRBV2 to TRBJ1-4; possibly TRBD1 for D (5 bases). Trimming removed 8 bases at V and 3 bases at J, with 10 bases between. Germline CDR1 SNHLY, CDR2 FYNNEI. CDR3 length equals 13 residues. In DNA, the CDR3 is TGTGCCAGCTACAGGCCGGCTAATGAAAAACTGTTTTTT. This codes for CASYRPANEKLFF. Full variable domain (remainder filled in from reference TRBV2 and TRBJ1-4): EPEVTQTPSHQVTQMGQEVILRCVPISNHLYFYWYRQILGQKVEFLVSFYNNEISEKSEIFDDQFSVERPDGSNFTLKIRSTKLEDSAMYFCASYRPANEKLFFGSGTQLSVL.

Only one count was recorded for this clone. The chain links TRBV7-9 to TRBJ2-1; tentatively, D is TRBD2 (5 bases). Per the germline V gene, CDR1 is SEHNR and CDR2 is FQNEAQ (reference sequence). Trimming took off 5 bases at V and 0 bases at J, with 11 bases between the two ends. The CDR3 is 15 residues long. The CDR3 sequence is CASSPRTFSYNEQFF. The DNA of the CDR3 is TGTGCCAGCAGCCCCCGGACTTTCTCCTACAATGAGCAGTTCTTC.

This clone was observed a handful of times. The gene calls are TRBV7-9 and TRBJ1-1; TRBD1 might be the D (5 bases). Looked up from germline, CDR1 is SEHNR and CDR2 is FQNEAQ (reference sequence). Trimming stripped 8 bases from V and 7 bases from J, with 20 bases between. The CDR3 runs to 14 residues. This CDR3 is CASGTLRGVGEAFF. The CDR3 DNA reads as TGTGCCAGCGGGACCTTGCGGGGGGTAGGTGAAGCTTTCTTT. Drawing the rest from reference TRBV7-9 and TRBJ1-1, the complete variable domain is DTGVSQNPRHKITKRGQNVTFRCDPISEHNRLYWYRQTLGQGPEFLTYFQNEAQLEKSRLLSDRFSAERPKGSFSTLEIQRTEQGDSAMYLCASGTLRGVGEAFFGQGTRLTVV.

V and J are TRBV11-2 and TRBJ2-3; 11 bases fit TRBD1. The germline gives CDR1 SGHAT, CDR2 FQNNGV. The CDR3 sequence is 18 residues long. V was pared by 5 bases and J by 2 bases, with 12 bases of the junction left unmatched. For the CDR3, the DNA is TGTGCCAGCAGCCTCAGGGACAGGGGGACTATTAACACAGATACGCAGTATTTT. This codes for CASSLRDRGTINTDTQYF.

This clone appeared a single time. The V and J genes are TRBV4-1 and TRBJ2-7, with TRBD1 matching 10 bases. CDR1 is MGHRA and CDR2 is YSYEKL in the germline V gene. V was pared by 0 bases and J by 2 bases, with 10 bases of the junction left unmatched. The CDR3 extends over 18 amino acids. The CDR3 spells CASSQEYPTGGSTYEQYF. DNA for the CDR3: TGCGCCAGCAGCCAAGAGTACCCGACAGGGGGCTCCACCTACGAGCAGTACTTC.

This clone was detected a few times. This rearrangement joins TRBV15 to TRBJ1-2, with D uncertain. The CDR3 is 15 amino acids. The germline V gene encodes CDR1 LNHNV and CDR2 YYDKDF (reference sequence). V shed 3 bases and J shed 2 bases, with 13 bases lying between them. CDR3 nucleotides: TGTGCCACCAGCAGCGGAGGGCAGGAGAACTATGGCTACACCTTC. Protein sequence: CATSSGGQENYGYTF.